This is a list of T cell receptor beta chains from one sample in a study of blood T cell repertoires in COVID-19. Only in-frame clones appear in the TCRdb table, and some are missing; sequencing was by immunoSEQ multiplex PCR. The data hold roughly 200,000 clones, with about 90% observed a single time. Input material: PBMCs or T cells enriched from blood (not recorded which). The receptors were sampled from a woman aged 45-65 years in a cohort exposed to, infected with or recovered from COVID-19 (not recorded which). The CDR3 runs from the conserved cysteine through the conserved F or W.

>TRBV6-5|TRBJ1-1
CASITRVRGLTEAFF
>TRBV4-2|TRBJ2-1
CASSQGPGLGQNEQFF
>TRBV5-1|TRBJ2-3
CASSLRQGSTDTQYF
>TRBV2|TRBJ2-3
CASTHRTGSSTDTQYF
>TRBV28|TRBJ1-1
CASSLFQGVGTEAFF
>TRBV28|TRBJ1-2
CASSLRISGYTF
>TRBV7-9|TRBJ1-2
CASSLGGGVYGYTF
>TRBV6-1|TRBJ1-6
CASSDPGRNSPLHF
>TRBV28|TRBJ2-7
CASRSSGAGDYEQYF
>TRBV7-2|TRBJ2-5
CASSPGTSLQETQYF
>TRBV5-6|TRBJ1-2
CASSLAGRIKGSYGYTF
>TRBV5-1|TRBJ2-1
CASSFQGGTYNEQFF
>TRBV10-2|TRBJ1-6
CASRNRQGVTPLHF
>TRBV4-3|TRBJ2-5
CASSQNRELETQYF
>TRBV9|TRBJ2-1
CASGSGGFNEQFF
>TRBV4-3|TRBJ1-2
CASSPRDREFGGYTF
>TRBV18|TRBJ1-5
CASSPGVSPRNQPQHF
>TRBV29-1|TRBJ2-3
CSVPKTGRRDTQYF
>TRBV28|TRBJ2-3
CASSETGRGLTDTQYF
>TRBV2|TRBJ1-2
CASRPGQGFGGYTF
>TRBV27|TRBJ1-6
CASRPIGQPNSPLHF
>TRBV9|TRBJ1-2
CASSVRGSFYGYTF
>TRBV4-1|TRBJ2-7
CASSQAGTSVSEQYF
>TRBV4-1|TRBJ2-7
CASSQIAGRGLYEQYF
>TRBV28|TRBJ1-5
CASSTNQGGFNQPQHF
>TRBV30|TRBJ1-4
CAWSGAGPGKNEKLFF
>TRBV6-5|TRBJ2-5
CASSYTGQGRETQYF
>TRBV11-3|TRBJ2-7
CASSLDRGSSYEQYF
>TRBV6-4|TRBJ2-2
CASSDGGDAGELFF
>TRBV24-1|TRBJ2-2
CATSDLGQGYGSGELFF
>TRBV15|TRBJ1-6
CATSRGTGVHNSPLHF
>TRBV19|TRBJ1-1
CASKRGGMAFF
>TRBV9|TRBJ2-2
CASSVQEGYTGELFF
>TRBV7-8|TRBJ1-1
CASSLGDTTEAFF
>TRBV19|TRBJ1-1
CASSISIGSHMNTEAFF
>TRBV11-2|TRBJ2-3
CASSLAQRGGRTDTQYF
>TRBV5-1|TRBJ2-5
CASSLVGLGGTQYF
>TRBV14|TRBJ1-5
CASSPRTGSPQHF
>TRBV4-2|TRBJ2-5
CASSQDSFRGQETQYF
>TRBV14|TRBJ1-2
CASSQNPHLQVHYGYTF
>TRBV3-1/TRBV3-2|TRBJ2-2
CASSSGYRVSVTGELFF
>TRBV7-3|TRBJ1-1
CASSPPSGGGTEAFF
>TRBV5-4|TRBJ2-1
CASSSGLIDNEQFF
>TRBV6-2/TRBV6-3|TRBJ1-5
CASSIPGQGRYQPQHF
>TRBV7-9|TRBJ1-3
CASSLFPGGPGNTIYF
>TRBV9|TRBJ1-5
CASSPLQSGQPQHF
>TRBV7-2|TRBJ1-5
CASSLDSYQPQHF
>TRBV7-9|TRBJ1-3
CASINTTDRGNTIYF
>TRBV10-2|TRBJ1-2
CASSEADYNGYTF
>TRBV19|TRBJ1-6
CASRTGDRVHNSPLHF
>TRBV9|TRBJ2-3
CASSNTPSATDTQYF
>TRBV19|TRBJ2-6
CASTEQGKVLTF
>TRBV10-1|TRBJ1-2
CASISPLAGREVGYTF
>TRBV21-1|TRBJ1-5
CASSTDQPQHF
>TRBV6-1|TRBJ1-5
CASSVTGGGYSNQPQHF
>TRBV5-1|TRBJ2-3
CASSPSGVPTDTQYF
>TRBV6-5|TRBJ1-1
CASSYSGTENTEAFF